This T cell receptor beta chain was profiled in a study of cytomegalovirus exposure and HLA in healthy donors. General observations from the study: Published work reported that the classifier diagnosed cytomegalovirus status with high specificity and sensitivity. Across donors, most TCRs were seen rarely, yet some public ones were widespread.

As to this clone: Antigen specificity is unknown. Additional DNA sequences in this sample encode the identical CDR3.

Researchers ran the PCR with 60 Vbeta and 13 Jbeta primers. Profiled with immunoSEQ multiplex PCR; TCRdb holds only in-frame clones, not every one. Found here are fewer than 100,000 clones, around three quarters of them singletons; the top ten hold 0.9% to 1.2%. The receptor was isolated from a male donor in good health and CMV-seronegative. The sequenced sample was PBMCs.

The CDR3 reads CASSRQGTTFF. The CDR3 DNA sequence: TGTGCCAGCAGTAGACAGGGTACGACTTTCTTT. The rearrangement uses TRBV6-5 and TRBJ1-1, with 7 bases fitting TRBD1. The CDR3 contains 11 residues. Germline CDR1 is MNHEY and CDR2 is SVGAGI. V trimming: 5 bases; J trimming: 12 bases; junction bases outside the gene matches: 6.